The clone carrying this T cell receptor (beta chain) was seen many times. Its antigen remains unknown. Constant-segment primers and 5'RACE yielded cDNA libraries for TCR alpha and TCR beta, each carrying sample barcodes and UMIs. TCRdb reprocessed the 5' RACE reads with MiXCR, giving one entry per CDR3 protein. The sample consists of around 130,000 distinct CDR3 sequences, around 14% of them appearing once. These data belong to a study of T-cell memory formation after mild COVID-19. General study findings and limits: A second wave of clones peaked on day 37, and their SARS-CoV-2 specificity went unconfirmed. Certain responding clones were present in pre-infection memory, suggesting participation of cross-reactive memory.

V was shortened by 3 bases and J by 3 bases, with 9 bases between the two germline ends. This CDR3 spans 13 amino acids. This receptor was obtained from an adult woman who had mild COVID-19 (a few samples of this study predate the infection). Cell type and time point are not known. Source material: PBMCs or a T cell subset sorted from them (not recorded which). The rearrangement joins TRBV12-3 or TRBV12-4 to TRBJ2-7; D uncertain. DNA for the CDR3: TGTGCCAGCAGTTTGTTATCGGTCTACGAGCAGTACTTC. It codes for CASSLLSVYEQYF.